The clone carrying this TCR beta chain was detected a few times. Its antigen is unknown. This entry belongs to a study of CD8 T cells in ankylosing spondylitis. Findings and caveats of the study: Made up of about eight highly homologous variants, a TCR beta motif appeared characteristic of ankylosing spondylitis blood.

The CDR3 loop spans 14 amino acids. Trimming took off 3 bases at V and 2 bases at J, with 11 bases between the two ends. The V gene's germline CDR1 is SGHVS and CDR2 FQNEAQ. One entry per CDR3 protein, called by TCRdb with MiXCR from the 5' RACE reads. The data show 150,000 to 200,000 distinct CDR3 sequences, with 9.8% seen just once and about 15% held by the top ten. Sequenced: blood, either unsorted or a sorted T cell fraction (not recorded which). The V and J genes are TRBV7-8 and TRBJ2-7, with D possibly matching TRBD1 (6 bases). The clonotype originates from a female donor with ankylosing spondylitis or in good health (not recorded which). The CDR3 sequence is CASSFRDTPYEQYF. CDR3 sequence (DNA): TGTGCCAGCAGCTTCCGGGACACCCCCTACGAGCAGTACTTC.